This TCR beta chain stems from a study of blood T cell repertoires in COVID-19. Study-level information: Donors in the United States, Italy and Spain gave samples during acute or convalescent COVID-19. Sources were T cells, B-cell-depleted T cells, or PBMCs; the material itself was cDNA or gDNA.

In the study's own analysis: Estimation of nucleated cell counts was performed using reference gene primer amplification. The protocol was immunoSEQ multiplex PCR, while the TCRdb copy is restricted to in-frame clones and leaves out a portion. V, J and clone size are those of that table, while D and trimming were read from the DNA. The data show fewer than 150,000 clones, more than 60% seen once. The V and J ends lost 2 bases and 3 bases respectively, with 21 bases between them. Germline-derived CDR1 and CDR2 are SEHNR and FQNEAQ (reference sequence). The CDR3 consists of 18 residues. The sequence came from a man aged 65 to 85 with acute or convalescent COVID-19. The gene calls are TRBV7-9 and TRBJ2-3; weak D call: TRBD2 (6 bases). Source material: peripheral blood. The CDR3 nucleotides read TGTGCCAGCAGCTTAAAAGGAGGGGACCTCTTGAATACAGATACGCAGTATTTT. As protein: CASSLKGGDLLNTDTQYF.